The 25 T cell receptor beta chains in this list originate from one sample, sequenced in a study of T cell clonality in common variable immunodeficiency. Libraries were prepared by immunoSEQ multiplex PCR; TCRdb keeps only in-frame clonotypes and omits some of them. Listed for the sample are 35,000 to 45,000 clones, none seen a single time. The sequenced sample was peripheral blood mononuclear cells. The receptors come from a person aged 18-70 years in good health.

This clone was seen repeatedly, ten times or more. The sequenced fragment ends 3 residues before the CDR3 boundary, so the rest is inferred from the germline J gene. This chain connects TRBV5-1 to TRBJ1-1, with a weak D call TRBD1 (5 bases). CDR1 and CDR2 from the germline V gene are SGHRS and YFSETQ. The V and J ends lost 4 bases and 5 bases respectively, with 12 bases between them. CDR3 length: 13 residues. The CDR3 sequence is CASSPGGETEAFF. Incomplete CDR3 DNA: TGCGCCAGCAGCCCTGGGGGGGAAACTGAA.

This clone was seen ten or more times. The read ends 3 residues early relative to the CDR3; the germline J gene fills the gap. The chain links TRBV5-1 to TRBJ1-1; 8 bases line up with TRBD1. In germline, CDR1 is SGHRS, CDR2 YFSETQ. V was pared by 3 bases and J by 3 bases, with 4 bases of the junction left unmatched. The CDR3 totals 14 residues. CDR3 amino acids: CASSSYRGDTEAFF. The covered CDR3 bases are TGCGCCAGCAGCTCCTACAGGGGGGACACTGAA.

This clone was seen many times. The read ends 3 residues before the CDR3 terminus; that terminus is restored from the germline J gene. V gene TRBV20-1 combines with J gene TRBJ1-1; D perhaps matches TRBD1 (6 bases). V lost 6 bases and J 1 base, leaving 15 bases between the germline ends. The CDR3 covers 14 residues. Germline values: CDR1 DFQATT, CDR2 SNEGSKA (reference sequence). Here the CDR3 reads CSALDSHQNTEAFF. The sequenced part of the CDR3 DNA is TGCAGTGCGTTGGACAGCCATCAGAACACTGAA.

This clone showed up just a few times. The missing CDR3 end, 3 residues past where the read stops, is filled in from the germline J gene. The rearrangement joins TRBV19 to TRBJ2-7; D is perhaps TRBD1 (6 bases). The CDR3 has 15 amino acids. The V and J ends lost 1 base and 0 bases respectively, with 10 bases between them. Germline lookup yields CDR1 LNHDA and CDR2 SQIVND (reference sequence). The CDR3 reads CASSIGGQISYEQYF. The CDR3 bases that were read are TGTGCCAGTAGTATAGGGGGGCAGATCTCCTACGAG. Based on the CDR3 plus reference TRBV19 and TRBJ2-7, the full variable domain is DGGITQSPKYLFRKEGQNVTLSCEQNLNHDAMYWYRQDPGQGLRLIYYSQIVNDFQKGDIAEGYSVSREKKESFPLTVTSAQKNPTAFYLCASSIGGQISYEQYFGPGTRLTVT.

This clone showed up many times. From the germline J gene comes the end of the CDR3, since the read stops 3 residues before it. V gene TRBV6-4 combines with J gene TRBJ2-6; 8 bases match TRBD1. The CDR3 runs 14 residues. In germline, CDR1 is MRHNA, CDR2 SNTAGT. Losses at the gene ends were 6 bases for V and 4 bases for J; bases not matched to a gene: 2. The CDR3: CASRQGDGANVLTF. The CDR3 bases that were read are TGTGCCAGCAGACAGGGGGACGGGGCCAACGTC.

This clone appeared many times. The CDR3 goes on 3 residues after the read ends, and that part is filled in from the germline J gene. The rearrangement uses TRBV19 and TRBJ2-3, with D possibly TRBD2 on 6 matching bases. This CDR3 region has 14 residues. The germline gives CDR1 LNHDA, CDR2 SQIVND (reference sequence). Trimming shortened V by 3 bases and J by 5 bases, and 12 bases separated the two germline ends. The CDR3 spells CASSIRVGGDTQYF. The sequenced CDR3 bases are TGTGCCAGTAGTATTAGAGTGGGGGGAGATACG.

This clone was seen many times. The observed sequence ends 3 residues before the CDR3 terminus, with the missing tail filled in from the germline J gene. The chain has TRBV19 and TRBJ1-1, with TRBD1 matching 8 bases. Losses at the gene ends were 3 bases for V and 3 bases for J; bases not matched to a gene: 9. Germline-derived CDR1 and CDR2 are LNHDA and SQIVND (reference sequence). This CDR3 comprises 16 residues. Partial CDR3 DNA: TGTGCCAGTAGTATCGATTTGGGACAGGTCTACACTGAA. Its translation: CASSIDLGQVYTE. The full CDR3 protein reads CASSIDLGQVYTEAFF.

This clone was counted a few times. Read sequence stops 3 residues before the CDR3 end, and the germline J gene provides the missing end. V and J are TRBV5-1 and TRBJ2-1, with a tentative D call TRBD1 (6 bases). Germline values: CDR1 SGHRS, CDR2 YFSETQ. Trimming shortened V by 1 base and J by 2 bases, and 16 bases separated the two germline ends. This CDR3 has 17 amino acids. The CDR3 sequence: CASSLSVVRGAYNEQFF. The part of the CDR3 DNA that was read is TGCGCCAGCAGCTTGTCGGTGGTCAGGGGCGCCTACAATGAG.

This clone was found many times. The sequence runs out 3 residues before the end of the CDR3; the remainder is reconstructed from the germline J gene. The V call is TRBV10-3, the J call TRBJ2-3; weak D call: TRBD1 (5 bases). The CDR3 spans 14 residues. Germline V lookup: CDR1 ENHRY, CDR2 SYGVKD. V lost 4 bases and J lost 0, with 8 bases in between. CDR3 DNA (partial): TGTGCCATCAGTGGGGGCACTAGCACAGATACG. As protein: CAISGGTSTDT. The whole CDR3 region reads CAISGGTSTDTQYF.

This clone was observed many times. Incomplete CDR3 DNA: TGTGCCTGGAGTGTAGGGGACAGGGAAAGCAATCAGCCC. It translates to CAWSVGDRESNQP. Given in full, the CDR3 is CAWSVGDRESNQPQHF. The genes are TRBV30 and TRBJ1-5, with 9 bases aligning to TRBD1. The missing CDR3 end, 3 residues past where the read stops, is filled in from the germline J gene. Per the germline V gene, CDR1 is GTSNPN and CDR2 is SVGIG (reference sequence). With 0 bases clipped from V and 1 base from J, the junction kept 4 bases outside the gene matches. This CDR3 spans 16 amino acids.

This clone was observed many times. The read terminates 3 residues ahead of where the CDR3 ends, so the germline J gene completes it. The rearrangement links TRBV30 to TRBJ1-6, with 10 positions matching TRBD1. J lost 7 bases, V lost 3 bases, and 3 bases had no gene match. Germline CDR1 and CDR2: GTSNPN and SVGIG (reference sequence). The CDR3 is 14 residues long. The CDR3 DNA, read in part, is TGTGCCTGGAGCCCGGGACAGGGGAATTCACCC. This gives the protein CAWSPGQGNSP. The full CDR3 sequence reads CAWSPGQGNSPLHF.

This clone was counted between two and nine times. The read stops 3 residues short of the end of the CDR3; the missing end is completed from the germline J gene. The chain combines TRBV19 with TRBJ1-5; possible D gene TRBD1, 6 bases. Per germline, CDR1 LNHDA and CDR2 SQIVND (reference sequence). The CDR3 is made up of 16 amino acids. Trimming took 3 bases from V and 6 from J, leaving 18 bases between them. The CDR3 loop reads CASSIRGGERIQPQHF. The DNA read from the CDR3 is TGTGCCAGTAGTATTCGGGGGGGCGAAAGGATTCAGCCC.

The table lists this clone with a few counts. The read ends 3 residues early relative to the CDR3; the germline J gene fills the gap. The V call is TRBV19, the J call TRBJ2-1; TRBD1 might be the D (5 bases). With 5 bases removed from V and 2 bases from J, the gap between germline ends came to 19 bases. The length of the CDR3 is 17 residues. CDR1 LNHDA and CDR2 SQIVND come from the germline V gene (reference sequence). The CDR3 protein is CASSPEGAVAAYNEQFF. The CDR3 bases that were read are TGTGCCAGTAGTCCAGAAGGGGCCGTTGCGGCCTACAATGAG.

This clone was seen at least ten times. The read gets to within 3 residues of the CDR3 end, and the germline J gene fills in the rest. The chain recombines TRBV5-6 with TRBJ2-1; D gene uncertain. Germline V gives CDR1 SGHDT, CDR2 YYEEEE. Trimming removed 1 base at V and 6 bases at J, with 2 bases between. The CDR3 spans 11 residues. CDR3 bases read: TGTGCCAGCAGCTTGCTCAATGAG. This sequence encodes CASSLLNE. In full, the CDR3 reads CASSLLNEQFF. The full variable domain, rest sourced from reference TRBV5-6 and TRBJ2-1, is DAGVTQSPTHLIKTRGQQVTLRCSPKSGHDTVSWYQQALGQGPQFIFQYYEEEERQRGNFPDRFSGHQFPNYSSELNVNALLLGDSALYLCASSLLNEQFFGPGTRLTVL.

This clone was seen repeatedly, ten times or more. Sequencing ends 3 residues short of the CDR3 end; the germline J gene provides the rest. This chain uses TRBV5-8 with TRBJ1-5; TRBD1 might be the D (6 bases). V gave up 4 bases and J gave up 0 bases, with 11 bases separating them. Germline CDR1 and CDR2: SGHTS and YDEGEE. The CDR3 is 15 amino acids. The sequenced part of the CDR3 DNA is TGTGCCAGCAGCGGGGACAAATATAGCAATCAGCCC. Translated, it gives CASSGDKYSNQP. The complete CDR3 reads CASSGDKYSNQPQHF. Full variable domain (outside the CDR3, taken from reference TRBV5-8 and TRBJ1-5): EAGVTQSPTHLIKTRGQQATLRCSPISGHTSVYWYQQALGLGLQFLLWYDEGEERNRGNFPPRFSGRQFPNYSSELNVNALELEDSALYLCASSGDKYSNQPQHFGDGTRLSIL.

This clone was seen at least ten times. The read comes to an end 3 residues before the CDR3 does, leaving the germline J gene to fill in the end. The chain has TRBV6-2 or TRBV6-3 and TRBJ2-1; perhaps TRBD1 as D (5 bases). CDR1 is MNHEY and CDR2 is SVGEGT in the germline V gene. The V end lost 6 bases, the J end lost 2 bases, and 14 bases lay between the germline ends. The CDR3 is 15 residues long. The CDR3 protein is CASRVAGITYNEQFF. The sequenced CDR3 bases are TGTGCCAGCAGGGTAGCAGGGATTACCTACAATGAG.

This clone was picked up many times. The part of the CDR3 DNA that was read is TGTGCCAGCAGCCTCGGAGCGGGGGGGCCAGGGGCTGGGGCCAACGTC. It encodes CASSLGAGGPGAGANV. The CDR3 reads in full as CASSLGAGGPGAGANVLTF. The rearrangement uses TRBV4-2 and TRBJ2-6, with 10 bases aligning to TRBD2. Read coverage stops 3 residues before the CDR3 terminus; the germline J gene supplies the remainder. CDR1 is LGHNA, CDR2 YNFKEQ, per germline. Trimming at V came to 4 bases and at J to 2 bases, leaving 11 bases not matched to a gene. This CDR3 region has 19 residues.

The table lists this clone with many counts. Coverage ceases 3 residues before the CDR3 finishes, and the germline J gene fills in the end. The V call is TRBV7-6, the J call TRBJ2-2; D ambiguous. Germline V lookup: CDR1 SGHVS, CDR2 FNYEAQ. CDR3 length: 14 residues. The V end lost 7 bases, the J end lost 1 base, and 10 bases lay between the germline ends. CDR3 region: CASTGSRNTGELFF. The sequenced part of the CDR3 DNA is TGTGCCAGCACCGGTAGTAGGAACACCGGGGAG.

This clone has at least ten counts. The sequence runs out 3 residues before the end of the CDR3; the remainder is reconstructed from the germline J gene. The chain recombines TRBV5-1 with TRBJ2-4, with 10 bases lining up with TRBD2. Germline-derived CDR1 and CDR2 are SGHRS and YFSETQ. The CDR3 covers 16 residues. The sequenced CDR3 bases are TGCGCCAGCAGCACCCAAGCGGGAGGGCCTGCCAGGGTT. This encodes CASSTQAGGPARV. The full CDR3 reads CASSTQAGGPARVQYF.

There are many counts of this clone. The read ends 3 residues before the CDR3 terminus; that terminus is restored from the germline J gene. The chain carries TRBV11-2 and TRBJ2-1; tentatively, D is TRBD1 (6 bases). Germline V lookup: CDR1 SGHAT, CDR2 FQNNGV. This CDR3 has 15 residues. V was clipped by 8 bases and J by 0 bases, with 14 bases between them. The CDR3 bases that were read are TGTGCCAGCCATGGGGGCGGGCGCTCCTACAATGAG. Its protein is CASHGGGRSYNE. Given in full, the CDR3 is CASHGGGRSYNEQFF.

This clone came up many times. One junction end disagrees with the germline gene, perhaps due to a read error. The read finishes 3 residues shy of the CDR3 end, and the germline J gene is used to complete it. This sequence joins TRBV5-1 and TRBJ2-5; 8 bases align to TRBD2. Germline CDR1 and CDR2: SGHRS and YFSETQ. The CDR3 runs 17 residues. CDR3 sequence reads: CASSFGESGGAQGTQYF. CDR3 bases read: TGCGCCAGCAGCTTTGGGGAAAGCGGGGGCGCTCAAGGGACC.

There are many counts of this clone. Sequencing ends 3 residues short of the CDR3 end; the germline J gene provides the rest. The gene calls are TRBV5-1 and TRBJ2-2; 9 bases map to TRBD1. CDR3 size: 19 residues. V dropped 0 bases and J dropped 1; count of bases not matched to a gene: 10. CDR1 is SGHRS, CDR2 YFSETQ, per germline. The CDR3 spells CASSLARSGTGRNTGELFF. The CDR3 bases that were read are TGCGCCAGCAGCTTGGCTAGGTCCGGGACAGGGAGGAACACCGGGGAG.

This clone was seen many times. Read coverage stops 3 residues before the CDR3 terminus; the germline J gene supplies the remainder. The chain employs TRBV5-1 and TRBJ1-4; D might be TRBD1 (6 bases). V shed 0 bases and J shed 8 bases, with 14 bases lying between them. This CDR3 is built from 15 residues. Germline V lookup: CDR1 SGHRS, CDR2 YFSETQ. The CDR3 protein is CASSLEGGALEKLFF. The DNA read from the CDR3 is TGCGCCAGCAGCTTGGAAGGGGGGGCGTTGGAAAAA.

This clone occurred many times. The read stops 3 residues short of the end of the CDR3; the missing end is completed from the germline J gene. J is TRBJ2-1 and V is TRBV7-8, with D unclear. The CDR3 covers 15 residues. Germline values: CDR1 SGHVS, CDR2 FQNEAQ. Deletions cut 2 bases from V and 7 bases from J, with 15 bases between. CDR3 DNA, as far as it was read: TGTGCCAGCAGCTTATCCGAGGTCCCTTTAAATGAG. Its protein product is CASSLSEVPLNE. The CDR3 in its entirety is CASSLSEVPLNEQFF.

This clone appeared many times. Read coverage stops 3 residues before the CDR3 terminus; the germline J gene supplies the remainder. The gene calls are TRBV6-2 or TRBV6-3 and TRBJ1-1; 10 bases map to TRBD1. Germline V CDR1 and CDR2: MNHEY, SVGEGT. This CDR3 contains 13 residues. Partial CDR3 DNA: TGTGCCAGCAGTAACCCGGGACAGGGGACG. It is translated as CASSNPGQGT. The complete CDR3 sequence is CASSNPGQGTAFF.